The following is a T cell receptor (beta chain) sequence with its context. Within the sample, other DNA sequences also encode this same CDR3. Germline CDR1 reads MNHEY; CDR2 reads SMNVEV (reference sequence). V was trimmed by 4 bases and J by 2 bases, leaving 9 bases between them. The CDR3 loop spans 15 amino acids. Treatment indicated: oral pan-JAK inhibitor, 5-10 mg twice daily. As part of sample collection, lesional scalp punch biopsies and peripheral blood were taken from alopecia areata patients. This entry is derived from a study of CD8+ T cells in alopecia areata. Background on the study: Oral tofacitinib, 5 to 10 mg twice daily, was given in an open-label trial.

cDNA prepared by RNA extraction and subsequent reverse transcription served as the template for sequencing. Libraries were prepared by immunoSEQ multiplex PCR; TCRdb keeps only in-frame clonotypes and omits some of them. The sample consists of some 130,000 clones, approximately 53% of them appearing once. The chain links TRBV27 to TRBJ2-6; weak D call: TRBD1 (6 bases). The source was CD4+ T cells sorted from blood, collected at week 4, from a patient treated with tofacitinib. This TCR derives from a human donor with alopecia areata. As DNA, the CDR3 is TGTGCCAGCAGTTCACAGGGAGCTGGGGCCAACGTCCTGACTTTC. It specifies CASSSQGAGANVLTF.